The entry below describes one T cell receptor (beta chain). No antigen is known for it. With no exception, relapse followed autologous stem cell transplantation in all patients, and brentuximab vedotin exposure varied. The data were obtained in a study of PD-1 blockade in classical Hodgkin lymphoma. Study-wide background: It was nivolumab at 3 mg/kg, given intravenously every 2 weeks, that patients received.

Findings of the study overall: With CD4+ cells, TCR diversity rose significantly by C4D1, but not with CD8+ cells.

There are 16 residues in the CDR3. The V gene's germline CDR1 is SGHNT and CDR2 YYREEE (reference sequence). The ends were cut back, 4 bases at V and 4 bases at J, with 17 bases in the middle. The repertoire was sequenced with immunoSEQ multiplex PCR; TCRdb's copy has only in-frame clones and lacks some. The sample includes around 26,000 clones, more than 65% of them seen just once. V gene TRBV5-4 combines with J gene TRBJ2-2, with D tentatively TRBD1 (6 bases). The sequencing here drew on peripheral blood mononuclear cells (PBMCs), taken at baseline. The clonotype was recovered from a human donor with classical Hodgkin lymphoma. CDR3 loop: CASSNSPLRGTGELFF. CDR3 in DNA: TGTGCCAGCAGCAACTCGCCTCTCAGGGGCACCGGGGAGCTGTTTTTT.